A single sample gave rise to the 25 T cell receptor beta chains below, sequenced in a study of blood T cell repertoires in COVID-19. The repertoire was sequenced with immunoSEQ multiplex PCR; TCRdb's copy has only in-frame clones and lacks some. The repertoire holds under 250,000 clones, with 80% to 85% as singletons. Material for sequencing was peripheral blood. The receptors here all came from a middle-aged man with active or convalescent COVID-19.

The chain recombines TRBV3-1 (or the pseudogene TRBV3-2) with TRBJ2-5; a possible D gene is TRBD1 (6 bases). Per germline, CDR1 LGHDT and CDR2 YNNKEL (reference sequence). This CDR3 contains 14 residues. V shed 0 bases and J shed 4 bases, with 9 bases lying between them. As DNA, the CDR3 is TGTGCCAGCAGCCAAGAAGGGGGTGGAGAGACCCAGTACTTC. This gives the protein CASSQEGGGETQYF.

The V call is TRBV10-3, the J call TRBJ1-1; D possibly corresponds to TRBD1 (5 bases). Germline V CDR1 and CDR2: ENHRY, SYGVKD. The CDR3 is 13 amino acids. Trimming took off 4 bases at V and 1 base at J, with 7 bases between the two ends. The CDR3 reads CAISGTTNTEAFF. Written as DNA, the CDR3 is TGTGCCATCAGTGGGACAACGAACACTGAAGCTTTCTTT.

The chain has TRBV7-6 and TRBJ2-6, with a weak D call TRBD1 (5 bases). Germline CDR1 reads SGHVS; CDR2 reads FNYEAQ. V was clipped by 4 bases and J by 0 bases, with 13 bases between them. This CDR3 has 17 amino acids. The CDR3 DNA sequence: TGTGCCAGCAGCTCCAGACAGTTCGTCTCTGGGGCCAACGTCCTGACTTTC. Translating gives CASSSRQFVSGANVLTF.

The chain is built from TRBV20-1 and TRBJ2-7, with no clear D. CDR1 is DFQATT and CDR2 is SNEGSKA in the germline V gene (reference sequence). CDR3 length: 12 amino acids. Trimming shortened V by 3 bases and J by 7 bases, and 13 bases separated the two germline ends. CDR3 protein: CSASGTGEEQYF. The CDR3 DNA follows: TGCAGTGCTAGTGGCACCGGAGAAGAGCAGTACTTC.

This chain joins TRBV5-4 and TRBJ1-4; 7 bases map to TRBD1. The CDR3 is 15 residues long. Germline values: CDR1 SGHNT, CDR2 YYREEE (reference sequence). After removal of 0 bases from V and 1 base from J, the junction contained 0 bases not matched to a gene. DNA for the CDR3: TGTGCCAGCAGCTTGGGACAGGGAACTAATGAAAAACTGTTTTTT. Its protein is CASSLGQGTNEKLFF.

V usage is TRBV6-5 and J usage is TRBJ1-2, with D maybe TRBD1 (6 bases). CDR3 length: 14 amino acids. Germline V gene sequence: CDR1 MNHEY, CDR2 SVGAGI. With 2 bases removed from V and 7 bases from J, the gap between germline ends came to 14 bases. CDR3 bases: TGTGCCAGCAGTTACGCAGGACAGTATGGTGGCTACACCTTC. This gives the protein CASSYAGQYGGYTF.

The CDR3 sequence is CASSQDLEDAFF. The CDR3 DNA follows: TGCGCCAGCAGCCAAGATTTAGAAGATGCTTTCTTT. The gene calls are TRBV4-1 and TRBJ1-1; D is undetermined. Per the germline V gene, CDR1 is MGHRA and CDR2 is YSYEKL. The CDR3 is made up of 12 amino acids. With 0 bases removed from V and 11 bases from J, the gap between germline ends came to 10 bases.

The gene calls are TRBV21-1 and TRBJ1-2; the DNA was not compared with TRBD1, the D call given in the table. TRBV21-1 counts as a pseudogene. The CDR3 totals 16 residues. The CDR3: CASSKEFTVRSYGYTF. CDR3 sequence (DNA): TGTGCCAGCAGCAAAGAGTTTACAGTACGATCTTATGGCTACACCTTC.

The rearrangement joins TRBV25-1 to TRBJ1-6; no clear D. The V gene's germline CDR1 is MGHDK and CDR2 SYGVNS. There are 14 residues in the CDR3. V was trimmed by 7 bases and J by 9 bases, leaving 16 bases between them. In DNA form, the CDR3 reads TGTGCCAGCAATCCCTCCGGGGTGAGTTCACCCCTCCACTTT. Amino acids: CASNPSGVSSPLHF.

This sequence joins TRBV10-3 and TRBJ2-2; a weak D match, TRBD1 (5 bases). Germline CDR1 reads ENHRY; CDR2 reads SYGVKD. V was trimmed by 8 bases and J by 6 bases, leaving 10 bases between them. This CDR3 contains 12 residues. CDR3 DNA sequence: TGTGCCATCGGACATGGGCCCGGGGAGCTGTTTTTT. Translating gives CAIGHGPGELFF.

The chain is built from TRBV2 and TRBJ2-2, with 9 bases that match TRBD1. The CDR3 contains 16 residues. Germline values: CDR1 SNHLY, CDR2 FYNNEI. V trimming: 6 bases; J trimming: 4 bases; junction bases outside the gene matches: 9. The CDR3 sequence is CASSSLQGAGTGELFF. Here the CDR3 DNA reads TGTGCCAGCAGCTCTCTACAGGGGGCCGGCACCGGGGAGCTGTTTTTT.

The chain recombines TRBV5-1 with TRBJ1-3; a weak D match, TRBD1 (5 bases). The ends were cut back, 0 bases at V and 4 bases at J, with 8 bases in the middle. The CDR3 covers 14 residues. Germline-derived CDR1 and CDR2 are SGHRS and YFSETQ. CDR3 sequence (DNA): TGCGCCAGCAGCTTGGGCAGGGAAGGAAACACCATATATTTT. It specifies CASSLGREGNTIYF.

The chain uses TRBV4-3 and TRBJ1-6; perhaps TRBD1 as D (5 bases). The ends were cut back, 0 bases at V and 5 bases at J, with 8 bases in the middle. The CDR3 is 15 residues long. Germline values: CDR1 LGHNA, CDR2 YSLEER. In nucleotides, the CDR3 is TGCGCCAGCAGCCAAGACGGGGGAGATAATTCACCCCTCCACTTT. Encoded protein: CASSQDGGDNSPLHF.

The V gene is TRBV4-3, the J gene TRBJ2-1; TRBD2 aligns across 12 bases. V shed 0 bases and J 8 bases; nucleotides not matched to a gene: 17. Germline CDR1 reads LGHNA; CDR2 reads YSLEER. The CDR3 is 20 amino acids. CDR3 DNA sequence: TGCGCCAGCAGCCAAGATGCCTCTCCTAGCGGGGGGGCCAGCGTTGATGAGCAGTTCTTC. Its translation: CASSQDASPSGGASVDEQFF.

The V gene is TRBV2, the J gene TRBJ2-3; D gene unclear. The germline V gene has CDR1 SNHLY and CDR2 FYNNEI. The CDR3 covers 15 residues. The V end lost 4 bases, the J end lost 9 bases, and 20 bases lay between the germline ends. CDR3 sequence: CASSGREIPSGTQYF. The CDR3 nucleotides read TGTGCCAGCAGTGGCCGAGAGATTCCGTCAGGCACGCAGTATTTT.

The chain uses TRBV5-5 and TRBJ1-1; 9 positions match TRBD1. From germline, CDR1 is SGHKS and CDR2 YYEKEE (reference sequence). The trim removed 2 bases at V and 1 base at J, leaving 6 bases unmatched. The CDR3 loop spans 16 amino acids. CDR3 in amino acids: CASSLSGTGKNTEAFF. The CDR3, as DNA: TGTGCCAGCAGCTTATCCGGGACAGGGAAGAACACTGAAGCTTTCTTT.

This clone was observed a few times. The chain couples TRBV7-3 to TRBJ1-6, with unresolved D. The germline V and J ends were trimmed by 5 bases and 5 bases, with 7 bases remaining between them. The CDR3 is 13 residues long. Germline lookup yields CDR1 SGHTA and CDR2 FQGTGA. This CDR3 reads CASSPSNNSPLHF. In nucleotides, the CDR3 is TGTGCCAGCAGCCCCTCTAATAATTCACCCCTCCACTTT.

The CDR3 loop reads CASSPSGTEAFF. CDR3 sequence (DNA): TGTGCCAGCAGCCCATCGGGCACTGAAGCTTTCTTT. The chain combines TRBV7-9 with TRBJ1-1, with D unresolved. CDR1 is SEHNR, CDR2 FQNEAQ, per germline (reference sequence). CDR3 length: 12 amino acids. Trimming removed 5 bases from V and 4 bases from J, with 8 bases in between.

The rearrangement uses TRBV15 and TRBJ1-2; TRBD1 agrees at 9 bases. The junction had 7 bases not matched to a gene; V was cut back by 7 bases and J by 7 bases. The CDR3 covers 13 residues. CDR1 LNHNV and CDR2 YYDKDF come from the germline V gene (reference sequence). The CDR3 loop reads CATTPGTGFGYTF. The DNA for the CDR3 is TGTGCCACCACACCCGGGACAGGGTTTGGCTACACCTTC.

The chain combines TRBV7-2 with TRBJ2-3; the D is unclear. The CDR3 loop spans 14 amino acids. Germline lookup yields CDR1 SGHTA and CDR2 FQGNSA. V was cut by 0 bases and J by 1 base, with 5 bases left in between. CDR3 in DNA: TGTGCCAGCAGCTTAGCGGTAGGCACAGATACGCAGTATTTT. It yields the protein CASSLAVGTDTQYF.

The chain joins TRBV29-1 to TRBJ2-3; 11 positions agree with TRBD2. The CDR3 has 13 residues. The V gene's germline CDR1 is SQVTM and CDR2 ANQGSEA. The trim removed 7 bases at V and 5 bases at J, leaving 5 bases unmatched. For the CDR3, the DNA is TGCAGCGGTAGCGGGGGGGCGGTAGATACGCAGTATTTT. Translated, it gives CSGSGGAVDTQYF.

This clone was seen repeatedly, ten times or more. V is TRBV6-5 and J is TRBJ1-5; 7 positions match TRBD1. The CDR3 runs 15 residues. The trim removed 6 bases at V and 6 bases at J, leaving 11 bases unmatched. CDR1 is MNHEY and CDR2 is SVGAGI in the germline V gene. The CDR3 sequence is CASRGDRGQVQPQHF. CDR3 DNA sequence: TGTGCCAGCAGGGGGGATAGGGGGCAGGTTCAGCCCCAGCATTTT.

The DNA of the CDR3 is TGTGCCTGGAGACCAGGAGGGGATTCACCCCTCCACTTT. Its translation: CAWRPGGDSPLHF. This sequence joins TRBV30 and TRBJ1-6, with D perhaps matching TRBD1 (5 bases). V gave up 3 bases and J gave up 8 bases, with 11 bases separating them. CDR3 length: 13 residues. Germline values: CDR1 GTSNPN, CDR2 SVGIG (reference sequence). Using reference TRBV30 and TRBJ1-6 for the parts outside the CDR3, the full variable domain is SQTIHQWPATLVQPVGSPLSLECTVEGTSNPNLYWYRQAAGRGLQLLFYSVGIGQISSEVPQNLSASRPQDRQFILSSKKLLLSDSGFYLCAWRPGGDSPLHFGNGTRLTVT.

The chain uses TRBV28 and TRBJ2-1; TRBD2 is a possible D gene (6 bases). Germline V CDR1 and CDR2: MDHEN, SYDVKM. V lost 7 bases and J 0 bases, leaving 22 bases between the germline ends. CDR3 length equals 18 residues. The CDR3 DNA follows: TGTGCCAGCACCCTCCCCGGACTAACGTTAAGCTCCTACAATGAGCAGTTCTTC. Its protein is CASTLPGLTLSSYNEQFF.

This chain uses TRBV6-4 with TRBJ1-5; D call uncertain. The CDR3 extends over 13 amino acids. The V gene's germline CDR1 is MRHNA and CDR2 SNTAGT. The V end lost 2 bases, the J end lost 5 bases, and 7 bases lay between the germline ends. This chain's CDR3 is CASSDTPDQPQHF. The DNA for the CDR3 is TGTGCCAGCAGTGACACCCCGGATCAGCCCCAGCATTTT.